The 20 T cell receptor beta chains given below trace back to one sample, sequenced in a study of shared clonotypes between healthy human individuals. Sequenced by immunoSEQ multiplex PCR; TCRdb stores in-frame clones only, minus some. This table holds about 1,500,000 clones, around 97% found once. The sequencing input was naive CD4+ T cells sorted from blood. The subset was: CD45RA+ positively selected. The origin of the receptors is a man aged 25 to 40 in good health.

The chain recombines TRBV10-3 with TRBJ2-4, with 7 bases fitting TRBD2. The CDR3 runs 16 residues. J gave up 0 bases and V 2 bases, and 4 bases lay outside the gene matches. Germline CDR1 is ENHRY and CDR2 is SYGVKD. CDR3 residues: CAISEDTGGAKNIQYF. CDR3 in DNA: TGTGCCATCAGTGAGGATACGGGGGGAGCCAAAAACATTCAGTACTTC.

In nucleotides, the CDR3 is TGCGCCAGCAGCCGAACCGGGACTCCCTCGGCCCGTGAGCAGTTCTTC. Its translation is CASSRTGTPSAREQFF. The chain employs TRBV4-3 and TRBJ2-1; D possibly corresponds to TRBD2 (6 bases). The CDR3 runs to 16 residues. The V and J ends lost 4 bases and 9 bases respectively, with 22 bases between them. Germline-derived CDR1 and CDR2 are LGHNA and YSLEER.

V gene TRBV25-1 combines with J gene TRBJ2-1; D possibly corresponds to TRBD1 (6 bases). The V and J ends lost 2 bases and 3 bases respectively, with 11 bases between them. Per the germline V gene, CDR1 is MGHDK and CDR2 is SYGVNS. CDR3 length: 15 amino acids. The CDR3 nucleotides are TGTGCCAGCAGTGAACAACAGGGAATCTACAATGAGCAGTTCTTC. Translating gives CASSEQQGIYNEQFF.

The rearrangement joins TRBV4-1 to TRBJ2-3, with TRBD2 matching 7 bases. Per germline, CDR1 MGHRA and CDR2 YSYEKL. The J segment lost 7 bases and the V segment lost 2 bases, leaving 9 bases of the junction unmatched. The CDR3 is 15 amino acids. In DNA, the CDR3 is TGCGCCAGCAGCCAACCGACTAGCAAAGGGAATACGCAGTATTTT. Amino acids: CASSQPTSKGNTQYF.

The CDR3 reads CASSFPGLAGVFYEQYF. The CDR3 DNA reads TGTGCCAGCAGTTTCCCGGGACTAGCGGGAGTGTTCTACGAGCAGTACTTC. The V gene is TRBV7-2, the J gene TRBJ2-7; TRBD2 matches at 14 bases. The CDR3 is 17 amino acids. The V segment lost 6 bases and the J segment 3 bases; nucleotides outside the gene matches: 10. The germline gives CDR1 SGHTA, CDR2 FQGNSA.

This clone occurred once. This sequence joins TRBV6-5 and TRBJ1-2; unclear D gene. Germline CDR1 is MNHEY and CDR2 is SVGAGI. Trimming took 0 bases from V and 2 from J, leaving 10 bases between them. The CDR3 spans 15 residues. CDR3 residues: CASSYSRWLNYGYTF. In nucleotides, the CDR3 is TGTGCCAGCAGTTACTCGAGATGGTTAAACTATGGCTACACCTTC.

A word on this clone: Within the sample, other DNA sequences also encode this same CDR3. The J gene is TRBJ2-1, the V gene TRBV9, with 9 bases identical to TRBD2. The germline CDR1 and CDR2 sequences are SGDLS and YYNGEE. The junction had 2 bases not matched to a gene; V was cut back by 0 bases and J by 4 bases. The CDR3 runs to 15 residues. The DNA of the CDR3 is TGTGCCAGCAGCGTAGGTAGCGGGAGTTACAATGAGCAGTTCTTC. Residues: CASSVGSGSYNEQFF.

V is TRBV6-4 and J is TRBJ2-1; D is unresolved. V was cut by 1 base and J by 10 bases, with 14 bases left in between. This CDR3 has 14 residues. Germline assignment: CDR1 MRHNA and CDR2 SNTAGT. The CDR3 DNA follows: TGTGCCAGCAGTGACTTCCCGTACGAAAGCGAGCAGTTCTTC. It is translated as CASSDFPYESEQFF.

This sequence joins TRBV27 and TRBJ2-7, with 9 positions matching TRBD2. The CDR3 length is 15 residues. Germline V gene data show CDR1 as MNHEY and CDR2 as SMNVEV (reference sequence). The junction had 6 bases not matched to a gene; V was cut back by 4 bases and J by 2 bases. The CDR3 region is CASSSPTSGTYEQYF. The CDR3 DNA is TGTGCCAGCAGTTCTCCGACTAGCGGAACCTACGAGCAGTACTTC.

The chain couples TRBV28 to TRBJ2-7; the D gene is possibly TRBD1 (6 bases). The CDR3 totals 15 residues. Germline assignment: CDR1 MDHEN and CDR2 SYDVKM. Trimming pared 7 bases from V and 4 bases from J, leaving 20 bases between. The CDR3 is CASTLGPRGQYEQYF. CDR3 DNA: TGTGCCAGCACCCTAGGACCAAGGGGACAATACGAGCAGTACTTC. The whole variable domain, filled in from reference TRBV28 and TRBJ2-7, reads DVKVTQSSRYLVKRTGEKVFLECVQDMDHENMFWYRQDPGLGLRLIYFSYDVKMKEKGDIPEGYSVSREKKERFSLILESASTNQTSMYLCASTLGPRGQYEQYFGPGTRLTVT.

V gene TRBV9 combines with J gene TRBJ1-1; D is possibly TRBD1 (5 bases). Germline V CDR1 and CDR2: SGDLS, YYNGEE. V was clipped by 5 bases and J by 3 bases, with 11 bases between them. The CDR3 sequence is 13 residues long. CDR3 protein: CASSLRGYTEAFF. The CDR3, as DNA: TGTGCCAGCAGTCTAAGGGGCTACACTGAAGCTTTCTTT.

The chain combines TRBV6-6 with TRBJ1-5; maybe TRBD1 (6 bases). Germline CDR1 MNHNY, CDR2 SVGAGI (reference sequence). The germline V and J ends were trimmed by 6 bases and 7 bases, with 16 bases remaining between them. The CDR3 loop spans 14 amino acids. CDR3 DNA sequence: TGTGCCAGCAGCAGGACAGTTTTGGAACAGCCCCAGCATTTT. Translation: CASSRTVLEQPQHF.

The chain is built from TRBV10-1 and TRBJ2-3, with D hard to call. The ends were cut back, 0 bases at V and 7 bases at J, with 17 bases in the middle. This CDR3 comprises 16 residues. CDR1 is WNHNN and CDR2 is SYGVQD in the germline V gene (reference sequence). The CDR3 nucleotides read TGCGCCAGCAGTGAGTCGAAGTCGACCCCGCCAAATACGCAGTATTTT. Amino acid sequence: CASSESKSTPPNTQYF.

This chain uses TRBV10-3 with TRBJ1-5, with D unresolved. Trimming took 3 bases from V and 1 from J, leaving 16 bases between them. Germline V gene lookup returns CDR1 ENHRY and CDR2 SYGVKD. CDR3 length equals 17 residues. The chain's CDR3 is CAISESRGRTSNQPQHF. CDR3 nucleotides: TGTGCCATCAGTGAATCGCGGGGAAGGACGAGCAATCAGCCCCAGCATTTT.

The CDR3 nucleotides read TGTGCCAGCAGTGACCCAGGGCAGGGGGCCATCTACGAGCAGTACTTC. As protein: CASSDPGQGAIYEQYF. V and J are TRBV6-1 and TRBJ2-7; 8 nucleotides agree with TRBD1. The V and J ends lost 3 bases and 3 bases, in that order; junction bases with no gene match: 10. The V gene's germline CDR1 is MNHNS and CDR2 SASEGT. This CDR3 has 16 residues.

The CDR3 loop reads CASSPPGYGGSTDTQYF. The CDR3 DNA reads TGTGCCAGCTCACCACCCGGGTACGGCGGAAGCACAGATACGCAGTATTTT. The chain carries TRBV18 and TRBJ2-3; no clear D. Between the trimmed V and J ends, which lost 0 bases and 0 bases, there was a span of 13 bases. The CDR3 is made up of 17 amino acids. Germline assignment: CDR1 KGHSH and CDR2 LQKENI.

This chain connects TRBV2 to TRBJ2-3, with 8 bases lining up with TRBD1. CDR3 length: 15 amino acids. Germline CDR1 SNHLY, CDR2 FYNNEI. Trimming at V came to 8 bases and at J to 2 bases, leaving 9 bases not matched to a gene. CDR3 nucleotides: TGTGCCAGCGGGGATAGACAGGGGACCACAGATACGCAGTATTTT. Amino acids: CASGDRQGTTDTQYF.

Concerning this clone itself: Different DNA sequences within this sample yield the same CDR3. The gene calls are TRBV6-5 and TRBJ1-4, with unresolved D. Deletions cut 0 bases from V and 4 bases from J, with 6 bases between. Germline lookup yields CDR1 MNHEY and CDR2 SVGAGI. The CDR3 spans 14 residues. The CDR3 region has the DNA TGTGCCAGCAGTTACTCGGGGTTTAATGAAAAACTGTTTTTT. As protein: CASSYSGFNEKLFF.

This sequence joins TRBV19 and TRBJ2-1, with TRBD2 as a possible D gene (5 bases). This CDR3 is 18 amino acids long. Germline V lookup: CDR1 LNHDA, CDR2 SQIVND (reference sequence). V was clipped by 3 bases and J by 9 bases, with 27 bases between them. For the CDR3, the DNA is TGTGCCAGTAGTATGGATGAACTAGTTGCTTATCGTACGGGTGAGCAGTTCTTC. Its translation is CASSMDELVAYRTGEQFF.

V and J are TRBV27 and TRBJ1-4; the D gene is possibly TRBD1 (6 bases). Trimming left V 6 bases short and J 4 bases short, with 9 bases between. The CDR3 covers 13 residues. Germline V gives CDR1 MNHEY, CDR2 SMNVEV (reference sequence). CDR3 sequence reads: CASRDSDNEKLFF. For the CDR3, the DNA is TGTGCCAGCAGGGACAGCGATAATGAAAAACTGTTTTTT.